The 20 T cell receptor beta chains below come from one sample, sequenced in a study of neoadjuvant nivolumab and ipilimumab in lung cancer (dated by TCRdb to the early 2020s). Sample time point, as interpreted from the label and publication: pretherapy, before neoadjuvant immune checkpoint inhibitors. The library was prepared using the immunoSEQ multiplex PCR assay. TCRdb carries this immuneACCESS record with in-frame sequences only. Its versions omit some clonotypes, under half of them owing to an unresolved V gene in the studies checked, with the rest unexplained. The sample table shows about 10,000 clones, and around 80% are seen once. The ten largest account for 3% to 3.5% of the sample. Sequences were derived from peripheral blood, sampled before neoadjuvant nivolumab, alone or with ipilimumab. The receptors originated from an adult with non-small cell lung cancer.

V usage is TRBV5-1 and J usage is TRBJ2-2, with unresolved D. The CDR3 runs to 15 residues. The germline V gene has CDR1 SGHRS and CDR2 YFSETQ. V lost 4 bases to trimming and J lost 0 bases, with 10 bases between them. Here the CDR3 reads CASSQSTSNTGELFF. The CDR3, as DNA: TGCGCCAGCAGCCAGAGTACATCGAACACCGGGGAGCTGTTTTTT.

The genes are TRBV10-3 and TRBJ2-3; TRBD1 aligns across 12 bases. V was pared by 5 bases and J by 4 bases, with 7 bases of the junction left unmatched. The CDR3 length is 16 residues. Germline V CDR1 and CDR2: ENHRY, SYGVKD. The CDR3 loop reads CAISYSGTGGPDTQYF. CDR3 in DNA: TGTGCCATCAGTTACTCCGGGACAGGGGGCCCAGATACGCAGTATTTT.

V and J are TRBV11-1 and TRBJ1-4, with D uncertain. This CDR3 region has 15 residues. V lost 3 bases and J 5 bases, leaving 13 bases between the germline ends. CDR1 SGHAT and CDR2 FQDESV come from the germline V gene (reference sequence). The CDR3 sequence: CASSLRNGLNEKLFF. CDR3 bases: TGTGCCAGCAGCTTGAGGAACGGTCTAAATGAAAAACTGTTTTTT. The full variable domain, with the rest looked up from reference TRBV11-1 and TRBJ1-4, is EAEVAQSPRYKITEKSQAVAFWCDPISGHATLYWYRQILGQGPELLVQFQDESVVDDSQLPKDRFSAERLKGVDSTLKIQPAELGDSAMYLCASSLRNGLNEKLFFGSGTQLSVL.

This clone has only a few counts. As DNA, the CDR3 is TGTGCCAGCAGCCCTCATACTGCGGATACGCAGTATTTT. Translating it yields CASSPHTADTQYF. V gene TRBV11-2 combines with J gene TRBJ2-3; no clear D. CDR3 length: 13 residues. The ends were cut back, 5 bases at V and 6 bases at J, with 12 bases in the middle. Germline V gene sequence: CDR1 SGHAT, CDR2 FQNNGV.

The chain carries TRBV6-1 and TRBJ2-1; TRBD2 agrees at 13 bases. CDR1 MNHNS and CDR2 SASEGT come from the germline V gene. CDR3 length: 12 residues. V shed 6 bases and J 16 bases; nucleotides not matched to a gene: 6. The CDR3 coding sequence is TGTGCCAGCAGCAGCGGGACTAGCGGGAACTTCTTC. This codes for CASSSGTSGNFF.

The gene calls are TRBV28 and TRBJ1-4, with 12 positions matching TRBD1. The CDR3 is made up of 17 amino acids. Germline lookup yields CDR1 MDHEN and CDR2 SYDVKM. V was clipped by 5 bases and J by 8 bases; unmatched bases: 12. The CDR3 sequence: CASSNPGTGGEEEKLFF. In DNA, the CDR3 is TGTGCCAGCAGTAACCCCGGGACAGGGGGCGAGGAGGAAAAACTGTTTTTT.

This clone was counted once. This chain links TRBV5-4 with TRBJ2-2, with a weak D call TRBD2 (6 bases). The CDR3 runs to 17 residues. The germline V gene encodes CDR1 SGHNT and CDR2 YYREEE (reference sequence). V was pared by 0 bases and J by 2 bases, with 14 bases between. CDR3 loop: CASSLGSGLTNTGELFF. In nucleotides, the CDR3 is TGTGCCAGCAGCTTGGGGTCTGGACTAACAAACACCGGGGAGCTGTTTTTT.

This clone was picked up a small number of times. The CDR3: CASSISREEPQHF. The CDR3 DNA is TGTGCCAGTAGTATCTCCAGGGAAGAGCCCCAGCATTTT. This chain links TRBV19 with TRBJ1-5; possible D gene TRBD1, 5 bases. Germline assignment: CDR1 LNHDA and CDR2 SQIVND (reference sequence). CDR3 size: 13 residues. V lost 3 bases, J lost 8 bases, and 11 bases lay in between.

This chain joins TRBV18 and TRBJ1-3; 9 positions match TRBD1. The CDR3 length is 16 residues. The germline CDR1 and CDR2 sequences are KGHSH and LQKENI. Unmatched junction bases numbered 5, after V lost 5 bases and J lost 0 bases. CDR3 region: CASSAGQGISGNTIYF. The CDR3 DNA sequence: TGTGCCAGCTCAGCCGGACAGGGGATCTCTGGAAACACCATATATTTT. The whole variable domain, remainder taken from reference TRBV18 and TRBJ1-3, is NAGVMQNPRHLVRRRGQEARLRCSPMKGHSHVYWYRQLPEEGLKFMVYLQKENIIDESGMPKERFSAEFPKEGPSILRIQQVVRGDSAAYFCASSAGQGISGNTIYFGEGSWLTVV.

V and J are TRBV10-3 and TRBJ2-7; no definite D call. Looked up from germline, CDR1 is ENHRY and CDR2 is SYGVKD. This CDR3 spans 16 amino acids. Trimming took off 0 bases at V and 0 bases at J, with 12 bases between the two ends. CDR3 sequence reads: CAISESRQLHSYEQYF. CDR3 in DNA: TGTGCCATCAGTGAGTCGAGGCAGCTACACTCCTACGAGCAGTACTTC.

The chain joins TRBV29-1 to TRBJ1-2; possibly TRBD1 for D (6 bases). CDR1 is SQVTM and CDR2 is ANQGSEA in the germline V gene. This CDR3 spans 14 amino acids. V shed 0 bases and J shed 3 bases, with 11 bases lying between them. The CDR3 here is CSVEEGRGDYGYTF. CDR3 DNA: TGCAGCGTTGAAGAGGGCAGGGGAGACTATGGCTACACCTTC.

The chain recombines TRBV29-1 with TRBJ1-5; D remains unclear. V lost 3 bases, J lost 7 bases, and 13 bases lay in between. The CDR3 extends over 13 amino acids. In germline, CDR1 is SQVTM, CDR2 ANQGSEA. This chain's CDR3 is CSVEEVRGQPQHF. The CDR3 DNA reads TGCAGCGTTGAGGAGGTTCGAGGACAGCCCCAGCATTTT.

The CDR3 protein is CASSLAPGQIYGYTF. The DNA for the CDR3 is TGTGCCAGCAGCTTGGCCCCGGGACAGATCTATGGCTACACCTTC. This rearrangement joins TRBV7-6 to TRBJ1-2; 7 nucleotides align to TRBD1. Germline assignment: CDR1 SGHVS and CDR2 FNYEAQ. The J segment lost 4 bases and the V segment lost 3 bases, leaving 8 bases of the junction unmatched. This CDR3 contains 15 residues. Complete variable domain (other parts from reference TRBV7-6 and TRBJ1-2): GAGVSQSPRYKVTKRGQDVALRCDPISGHVSLYWYRQALGQGPEFLTYFNYEAQQDKSGLPNDRFSAERPEGSISTLTIQRTEQRDSAMYRCASSLAPGQIYGYTFGSGTRLTVV.

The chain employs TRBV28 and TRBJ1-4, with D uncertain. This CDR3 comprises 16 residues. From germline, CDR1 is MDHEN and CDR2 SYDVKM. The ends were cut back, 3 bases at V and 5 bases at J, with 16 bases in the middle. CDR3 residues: CASSFAGGLGNEKLFF. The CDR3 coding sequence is TGTGCCAGCAGTTTTGCTGGCGGGTTAGGGAATGAAAAACTGTTTTTT.

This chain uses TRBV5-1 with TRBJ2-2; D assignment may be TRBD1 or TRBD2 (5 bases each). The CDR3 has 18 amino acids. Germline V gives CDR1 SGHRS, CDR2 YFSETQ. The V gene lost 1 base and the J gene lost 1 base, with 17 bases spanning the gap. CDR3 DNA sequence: TGCGCCAGCAGCTTGTCGGGCCGGGGCGCCCGGAACACCGGGGAGCTGTTTTTT. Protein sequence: CASSLSGRGARNTGELFF.

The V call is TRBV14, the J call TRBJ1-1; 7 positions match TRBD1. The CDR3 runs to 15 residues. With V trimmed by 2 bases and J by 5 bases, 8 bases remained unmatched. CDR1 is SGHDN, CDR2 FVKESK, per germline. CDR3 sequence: CASSQPRQGKTEAFF. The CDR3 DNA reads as TGTGCCAGCAGCCAACCGAGACAGGGAAAGACTGAAGCTTTCTTT. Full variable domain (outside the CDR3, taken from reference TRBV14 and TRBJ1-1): EAGVTQFPSHSVIEKGQTVTLRCDPISGHDNLYWYRRVMGKEIKFLLHFVKESKQDESGMPNNRFLAERTGGTYSTLKVQPAELEDSGVYFCASSQPRQGKTEAFFGQGTRLTVV.

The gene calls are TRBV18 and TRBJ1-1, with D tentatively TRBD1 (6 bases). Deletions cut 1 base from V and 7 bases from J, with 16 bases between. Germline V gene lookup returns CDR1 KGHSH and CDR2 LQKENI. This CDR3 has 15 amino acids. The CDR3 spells CASSPRGARSHEAFF. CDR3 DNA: TGTGCCAGCTCACCACGGGGGGCCAGGTCGCATGAAGCTTTCTTT. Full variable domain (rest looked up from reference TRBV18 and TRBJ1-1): NAGVMQNPRHLVRRRGQEARLRCSPMKGHSHVYWYRQLPEEGLKFMVYLQKENIIDESGMPKERFSAEFPKEGPSILRIQQVVRGDSAAYFCASSPRGARSHEAFFGQGTRLTVV.

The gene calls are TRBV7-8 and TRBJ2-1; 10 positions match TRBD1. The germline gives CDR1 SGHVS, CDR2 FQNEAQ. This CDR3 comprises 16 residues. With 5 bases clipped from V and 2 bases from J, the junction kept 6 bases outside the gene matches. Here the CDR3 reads CASSDAGTGAYNEQFF. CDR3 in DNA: TGTGCCAGCAGCGATGCCGGGACAGGGGCCTACAATGAGCAGTTCTTC. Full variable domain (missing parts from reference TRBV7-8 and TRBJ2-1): GAGVSQSPRYKVAKRGQDVALRCDPISGHVSLFWYQQALGQGPEFLTYFQNEAQLDKSGLPSDRFFAERPEGSVSTLKIQRTQQEDSAVYLCASSDAGTGAYNEQFFGPGTRLTVL.

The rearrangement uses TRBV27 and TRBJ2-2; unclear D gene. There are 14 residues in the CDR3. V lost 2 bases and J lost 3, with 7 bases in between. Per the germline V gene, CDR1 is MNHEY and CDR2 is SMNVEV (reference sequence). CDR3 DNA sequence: TGTGCCAGCAGTTTAAGGCTCTACACCGGGGAGCTGTTTTTT. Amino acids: CASSLRLYTGELFF.

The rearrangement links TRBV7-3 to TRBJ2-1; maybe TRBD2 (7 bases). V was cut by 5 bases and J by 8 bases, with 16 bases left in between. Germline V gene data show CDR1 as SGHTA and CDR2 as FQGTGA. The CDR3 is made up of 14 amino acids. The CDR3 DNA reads TGTGCCAGCAGCCCAAGGGGGGGAGGGCATGAGCAGTTCTTC. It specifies CASSPRGGGHEQFF.